The source of this T cell receptor beta chain is a study of T cell responses to AZD1222 COVID-19 vaccine. This clone was found a few times. The trim removed 7 bases at V and 1 base at J, leaving 18 bases unmatched. Germline V gene sequence: CDR1 LNHDA, CDR2 SQIVND (reference sequence). The CDR3 covers 19 residues. Clones were read by immunoSEQ multiplex PCR, and TCRdb kept only the in-frame ones, dropping some. This repertoire shows about 170,000 clones, roughly 90% found once; its top ten account for around 1.6%. The receptor's source is an adult in good health. The rearrangement joins TRBV19 to TRBJ1-1; the match to TRBD1 covers 10 bases. The sequencing here drew on peripheral blood, taken on day 0 of AZD1222 vaccination. CDR3 in DNA: TGTGCCAGTACCCGGGACAGGGGAATAGTTATGGGCGAGAACACTGAAGCTTTCTTT. Translated, it gives CASTRDRGIVMGENTEAFF.